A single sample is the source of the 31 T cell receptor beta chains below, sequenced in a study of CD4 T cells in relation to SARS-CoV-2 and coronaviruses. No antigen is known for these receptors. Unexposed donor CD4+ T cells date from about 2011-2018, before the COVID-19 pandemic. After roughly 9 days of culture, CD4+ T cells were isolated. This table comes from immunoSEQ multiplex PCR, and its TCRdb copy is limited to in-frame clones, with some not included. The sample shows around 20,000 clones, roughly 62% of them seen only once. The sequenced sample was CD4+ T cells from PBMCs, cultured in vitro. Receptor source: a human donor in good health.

The CDR3 spells CASSEGRGELFF. In DNA, the CDR3 is TGTGCCAGCAGTGAGGGTCGGGGGGAGCTGTTTTTT. The chain employs TRBV6-1 and TRBJ2-2; D gene uncertain. The CDR3 loop spans 12 amino acids. Germline V gene lookup returns CDR1 MNHNS and CDR2 SASEGT. Trimming shortened V by 3 bases and J by 8 bases, and 7 bases separated the two germline ends.

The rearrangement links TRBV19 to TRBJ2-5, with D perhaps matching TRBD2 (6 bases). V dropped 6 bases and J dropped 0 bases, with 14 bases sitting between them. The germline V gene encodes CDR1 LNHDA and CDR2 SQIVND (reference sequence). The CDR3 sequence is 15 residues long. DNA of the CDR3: TGTGCCAGTAGCGGAGGGAGAGCCAACCAAGAGACCCAGTACTTC. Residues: CASSGGRANQETQYF.

The CDR3 reads CAISPKTSQETQYF. CDR3 bases: TGTGCCATCAGCCCAAAGACTAGCCAAGAGACCCAGTACTTC. The V call is TRBV10-3, the J call TRBJ2-5, with a tentative D call TRBD2 (6 bases). Germline loops: CDR1 ENHRY, CDR2 SYGVKD. The ends were cut back, 6 bases at V and 1 base at J, with 12 bases in the middle. CDR3 length: 14 amino acids.

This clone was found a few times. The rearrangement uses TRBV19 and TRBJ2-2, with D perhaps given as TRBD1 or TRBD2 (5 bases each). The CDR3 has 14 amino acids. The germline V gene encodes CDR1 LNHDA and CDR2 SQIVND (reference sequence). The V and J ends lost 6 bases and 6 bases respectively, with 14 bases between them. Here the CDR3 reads CASSEGQPAGELFF. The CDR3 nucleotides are TGTGCCAGTAGCGAGGGGCAACCGGCCGGGGAGCTGTTTTTT.

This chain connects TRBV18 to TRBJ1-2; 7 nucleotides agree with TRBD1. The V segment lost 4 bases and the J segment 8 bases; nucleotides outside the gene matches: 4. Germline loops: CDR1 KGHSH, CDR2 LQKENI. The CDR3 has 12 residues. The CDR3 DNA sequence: TGTGCCAGCTCACAAGACAGGGTCGGCTACACCTTC. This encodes CASSQDRVGYTF.

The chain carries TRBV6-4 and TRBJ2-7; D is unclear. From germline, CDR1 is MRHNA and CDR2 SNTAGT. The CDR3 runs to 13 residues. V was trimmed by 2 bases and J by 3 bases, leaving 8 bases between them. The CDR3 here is CASSDRRVYEQYF. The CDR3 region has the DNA TGTGCCAGCAGTGACAGAAGGGTCTACGAGCAGTACTTC.

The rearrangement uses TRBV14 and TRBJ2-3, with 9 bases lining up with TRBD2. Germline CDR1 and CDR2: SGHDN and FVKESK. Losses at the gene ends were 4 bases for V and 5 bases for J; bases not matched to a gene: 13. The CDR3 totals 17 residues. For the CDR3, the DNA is TGTGCCAGCAGCCTTGTATCCCCAGCGGGGGGTAGAGATACGCAGTATTTT. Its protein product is CASSLVSPAGGRDTQYF.

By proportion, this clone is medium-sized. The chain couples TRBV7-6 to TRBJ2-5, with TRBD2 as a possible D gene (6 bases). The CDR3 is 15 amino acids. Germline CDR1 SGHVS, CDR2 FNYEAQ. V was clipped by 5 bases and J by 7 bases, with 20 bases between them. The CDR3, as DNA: TGTGCCAGCAGCCCCCAGACTAGTTCGGACGTGACCCAGTACTTC. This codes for CASSPQTSSDVTQYF.

CDR3 DNA sequence: TGCGCCAGCAGTACCGGACAGGGGGCGTATGGCTACACCTTC. It is translated as CASSTGQGAYGYTF. The rearrangement links TRBV10-2 to TRBJ1-2; 11 nucleotides align to TRBD1. This CDR3 has 14 residues. The V gene's germline CDR1 is WSHSY and CDR2 SAAADI. V was clipped by 5 bases and J by 5 bases; unmatched bases: 4.

CDR3 coding DNA: TGTGCCAGCAGCGGCATACTGAGGGCAGATACGCAGTATTTT. Its translation: CASSGILRADTQYF. This chain joins TRBV9 and TRBJ2-3; perhaps TRBD2 as D (5 bases). Germline values: CDR1 SGDLS, CDR2 YYNGEE. V was trimmed by 3 bases and J by 4 bases, leaving 12 bases between them. CDR3 length equals 14 residues. Filled out from reference TRBV9 and TRBJ2-3, the complete variable domain reads DSGVTQTPKHLITATGQRVTLRCSPRSGDLSVYWYQQSLDQGLQFLIQYYNGEERAKGNILERFSAQQFPDLHSELNLSSLELGDSALYFCASSGILRADTQYFGPGTRLTVL.

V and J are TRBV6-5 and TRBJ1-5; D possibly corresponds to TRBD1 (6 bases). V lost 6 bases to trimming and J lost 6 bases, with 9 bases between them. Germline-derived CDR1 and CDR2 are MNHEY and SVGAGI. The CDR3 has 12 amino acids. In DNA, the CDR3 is TGTGCCAGCAGACAGGGAAGTCAGCCCCAGCATTTT. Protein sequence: CASRQGSQPQHF.

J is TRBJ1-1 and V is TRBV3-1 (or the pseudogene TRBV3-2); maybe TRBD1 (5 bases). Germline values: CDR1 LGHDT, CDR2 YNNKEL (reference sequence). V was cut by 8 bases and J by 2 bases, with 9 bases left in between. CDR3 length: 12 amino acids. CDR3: CASRGANTEAFF. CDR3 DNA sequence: TGTGCCAGCCGTGGGGCTAACACTGAAGCTTTCTTT.

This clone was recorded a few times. The CDR3 nucleotides read TGTGCCAGCAGCTCGATACAGGGCTACAATGAGCAGTTCTTC. It is translated as CASSSIQGYNEQFF. This chain connects TRBV11-2 to TRBJ2-1; a weak D match, TRBD1 (6 bases). V was pared by 4 bases and J by 3 bases, with 10 bases between. This CDR3 contains 14 residues. Germline loops: CDR1 SGHAT, CDR2 FQNNGV.

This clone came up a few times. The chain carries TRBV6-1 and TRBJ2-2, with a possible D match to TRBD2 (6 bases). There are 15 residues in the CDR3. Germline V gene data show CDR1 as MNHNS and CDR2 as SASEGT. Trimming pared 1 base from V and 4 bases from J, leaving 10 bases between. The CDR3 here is CASSEVRGFTGELFF. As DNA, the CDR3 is TGTGCCAGCAGTGAAGTACGGGGGTTCACCGGGGAGCTGTTTTTT.

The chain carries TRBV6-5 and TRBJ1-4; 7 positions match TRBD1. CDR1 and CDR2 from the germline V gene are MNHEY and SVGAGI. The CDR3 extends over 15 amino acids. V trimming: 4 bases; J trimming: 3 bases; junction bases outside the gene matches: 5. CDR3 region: CASSLKGASNEKLFF. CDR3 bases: TGTGCCAGCAGTTTGAAGGGGGCGTCTAATGAAAAACTGTTTTTT.

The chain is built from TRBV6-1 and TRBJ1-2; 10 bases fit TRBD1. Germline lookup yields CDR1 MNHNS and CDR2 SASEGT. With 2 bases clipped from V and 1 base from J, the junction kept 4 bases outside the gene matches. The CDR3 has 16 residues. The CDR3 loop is CASSESGDRGNYGYTF. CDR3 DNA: TGTGCCAGCAGTGAATCCGGGGACAGGGGTAACTATGGCTACACCTTC.

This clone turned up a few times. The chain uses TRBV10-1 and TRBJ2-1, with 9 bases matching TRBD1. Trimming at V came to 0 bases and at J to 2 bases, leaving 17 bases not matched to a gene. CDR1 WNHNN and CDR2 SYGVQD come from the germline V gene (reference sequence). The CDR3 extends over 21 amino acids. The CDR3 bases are TGCGCCAGCAGTGAGTCGATGGGGGGAACATGGACAGGGGAACCCTACAATGAGCAGTTCTTC. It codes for CASSESMGGTWTGEPYNEQFF.

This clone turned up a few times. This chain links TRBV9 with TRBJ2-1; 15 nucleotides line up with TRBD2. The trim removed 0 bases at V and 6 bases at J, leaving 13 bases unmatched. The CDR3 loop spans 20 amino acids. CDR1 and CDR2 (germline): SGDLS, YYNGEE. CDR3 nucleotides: TGTGCCAGCAGCGTAGACGGGGAACGGTGGGGACTAGCGGGAGGCAATGAGCAGTTCTTC. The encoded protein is CASSVDGERWGLAGGNEQFF.

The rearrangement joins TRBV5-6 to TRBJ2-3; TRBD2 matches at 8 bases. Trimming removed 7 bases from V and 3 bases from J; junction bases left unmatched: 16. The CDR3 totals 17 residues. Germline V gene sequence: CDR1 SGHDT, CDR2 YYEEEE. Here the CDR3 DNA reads TGTGCCAGCCTGACCTACTGGAGCGGGAGTGGTACAGATACGCAGTATTTT. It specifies CASLTYWSGSGTDTQYF.

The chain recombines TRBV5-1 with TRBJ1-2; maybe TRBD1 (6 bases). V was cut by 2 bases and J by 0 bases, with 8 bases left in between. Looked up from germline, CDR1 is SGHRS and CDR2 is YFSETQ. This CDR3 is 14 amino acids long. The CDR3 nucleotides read TGCGCCAGCAGCTTCGGACAGACTAACTATGGCTACACCTTC. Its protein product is CASSFGQTNYGYTF.

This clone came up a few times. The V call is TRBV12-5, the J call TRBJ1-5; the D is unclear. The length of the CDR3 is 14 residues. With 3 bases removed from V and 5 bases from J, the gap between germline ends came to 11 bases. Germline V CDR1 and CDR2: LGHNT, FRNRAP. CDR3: CASGFGSSDQPQHF. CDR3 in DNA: TGTGCTAGTGGTTTCGGCAGTTCGGATCAGCCCCAGCATTTT.

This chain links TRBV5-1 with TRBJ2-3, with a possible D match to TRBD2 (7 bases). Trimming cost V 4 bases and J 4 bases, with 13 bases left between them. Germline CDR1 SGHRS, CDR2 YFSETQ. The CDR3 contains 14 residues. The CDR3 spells CASSVWGGPDTQYF. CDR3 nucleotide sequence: TGCGCCAGCAGCGTATGGGGGGGGCCAGATACGCAGTATTTT. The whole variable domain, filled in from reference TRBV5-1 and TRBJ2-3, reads KAGVTQTPRYLIKTRGQQVTLSCSPISGHRSVSWYQQTPGQGLQFLFEYFSETQRNKGNFPGRFSGRQFSNSRSEMNVSTLELGDSALYLCASSVWGGPDTQYFGPGTRLTVL.

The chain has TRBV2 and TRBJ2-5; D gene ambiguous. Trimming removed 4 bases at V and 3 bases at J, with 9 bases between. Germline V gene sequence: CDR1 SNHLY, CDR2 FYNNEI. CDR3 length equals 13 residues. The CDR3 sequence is CASSVGMKETQYF. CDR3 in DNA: TGTGCCAGCAGTGTGGGTATGAAAGAGACCCAGTACTTC.

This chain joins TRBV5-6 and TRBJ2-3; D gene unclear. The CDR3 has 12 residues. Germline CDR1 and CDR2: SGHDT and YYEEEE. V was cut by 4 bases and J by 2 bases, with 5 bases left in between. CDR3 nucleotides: TGTGCCAGCAGCCTCTCCACAGATACGCAGTATTTT. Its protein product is CASSLSTDTQYF.

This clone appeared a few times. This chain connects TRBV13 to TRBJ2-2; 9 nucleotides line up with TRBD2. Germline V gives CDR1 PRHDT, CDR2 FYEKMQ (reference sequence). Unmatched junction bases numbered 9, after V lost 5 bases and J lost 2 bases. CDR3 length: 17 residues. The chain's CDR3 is CASSPRGSGGNTGELFF. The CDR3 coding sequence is TGTGCCAGCAGCCCAAGGGGTAGCGGGGGTAACACCGGGGAGCTGTTTTTT.

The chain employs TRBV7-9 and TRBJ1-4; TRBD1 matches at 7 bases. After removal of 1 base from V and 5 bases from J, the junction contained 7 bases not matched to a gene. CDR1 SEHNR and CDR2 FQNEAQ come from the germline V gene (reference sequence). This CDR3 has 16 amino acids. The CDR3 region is CASSLGWDRTNEKLFF. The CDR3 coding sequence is TGTGCCAGCAGCTTAGGTTGGGACAGAACCAATGAAAAACTGTTTTTT.

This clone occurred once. CDR3 loop: CASPGASGFGDTQYF. In DNA form, the CDR3 reads TGTGCCAGCCCGGGGGCTAGCGGGTTTGGAGATACGCAGTATTTT. This sequence joins TRBV7-2 and TRBJ2-3; 8 nucleotides agree with TRBD2. This CDR3 spans 15 amino acids. J lost 5 bases, V lost 8 bases, and 12 bases had no gene match. Germline values: CDR1 SGHTA, CDR2 FQGNSA.

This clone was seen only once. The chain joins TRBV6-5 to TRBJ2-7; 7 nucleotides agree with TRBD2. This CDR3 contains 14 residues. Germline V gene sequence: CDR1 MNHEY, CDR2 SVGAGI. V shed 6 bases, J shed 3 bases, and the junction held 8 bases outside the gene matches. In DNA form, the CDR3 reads TGTGCCAGCAGACCAACTAGCGAGAACTACGAGCAGTACTTC. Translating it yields CASRPTSENYEQYF.

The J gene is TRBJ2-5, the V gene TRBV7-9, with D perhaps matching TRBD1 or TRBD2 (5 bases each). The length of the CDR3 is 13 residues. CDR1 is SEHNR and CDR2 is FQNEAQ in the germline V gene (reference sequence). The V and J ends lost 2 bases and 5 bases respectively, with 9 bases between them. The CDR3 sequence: CASSLYRGETQYF. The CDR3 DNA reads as TGTGCCAGCAGCTTATATCGGGGCGAGACCCAGTACTTC.

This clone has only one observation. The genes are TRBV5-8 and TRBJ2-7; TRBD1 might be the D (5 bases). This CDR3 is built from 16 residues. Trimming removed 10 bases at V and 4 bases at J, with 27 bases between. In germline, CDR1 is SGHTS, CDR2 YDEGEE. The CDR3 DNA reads TGTGCCGTCAAAACGCCAGGGTGGTTAAGGGCGTACGAGCAGTACTTC. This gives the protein CAVKTPGWLRAYEQYF.

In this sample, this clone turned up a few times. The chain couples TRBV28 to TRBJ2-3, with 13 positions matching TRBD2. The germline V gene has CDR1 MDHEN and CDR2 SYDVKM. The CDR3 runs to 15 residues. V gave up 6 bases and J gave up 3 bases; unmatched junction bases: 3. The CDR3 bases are TGTGCCAGCAGCCTGACTAGCGGGGGGACAGATACGCAGTATTTT. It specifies CASSLTSGGTDTQYF.